Presented here are 20 T cell receptor beta chains from one specimen sequenced in a study of T cell changes during pregnancy in multiple sclerosis. Data came from immunoSEQ multiplex PCR; TCRdb stores just in-frame clones and leaves some out. The data hold 95,000 to 110,000 clones, with 85% to 95% observed a single time. The sample in question was peripheral blood, obtained in the third trimester of pregnancy. The receptors originated from a female donor in good health, enrolled as a control in a pregnancy study.

This clone was picked up one time. DNA for the CDR3: TGTGCCAGCAGTGCCCCCCGGACAGGAGGATTCTCTGGAAACACCATATATTTT. Translating it yields CASSAPRTGGFSGNTIYF. The chain recombines TRBV25-1 with TRBJ1-3, with TRBD1 matching over 7 bases. This CDR3 contains 18 residues. CDR1 is MGHDK and CDR2 is SYGVNS in the germline V gene. V was clipped by 4 bases and J by 0 bases; unmatched bases: 12. Using reference TRBV25-1 and TRBJ1-3 for the parts outside the CDR3, the full variable domain is EADIYQTPRYLVIGTGKKITLECSQTMGHDKMYWYQQDPGMELHLIHYSYGVNSTEKGDLSSESTVSRIRTEHFPLTLESARPSHTSQYLCASSAPRTGGFSGNTIYFGEGSWLTVV.

The CDR3 is CASSLFGGEAFF. The CDR3 DNA reads TGTGCCAGCAGCTTGTTCGGGGGAGAAGCTTTCTTT. The chain links TRBV5-5 to TRBJ1-1; D might be TRBD1 (5 bases). V gave up 1 base and J gave up 8 bases, with 9 bases separating them. CDR1 is SGHKS, CDR2 YYEKEE, per germline (reference sequence). The CDR3 spans 12 residues.

V is TRBV7-9 and J is TRBJ1-6; 8 bases are shared with TRBD1. Germline V gene lookup returns CDR1 SEHNR and CDR2 FQNEAQ (reference sequence). The CDR3 extends over 17 amino acids. V lost 0 bases and J lost 6; bases outside the gene matches: 7. In DNA, the CDR3 is TGTGCCAGCAGCTTAGCCCTCGGACAGGGCGGTAATTCACCCCTCCACTTT. It yields the protein CASSLALGQGGNSPLHF.

The rearrangement joins TRBV11-2 to TRBJ1-5, with TRBD1 as a possible D gene (6 bases). V gave up 4 bases and J gave up 2 bases, with 9 bases separating them. This CDR3 region has 14 residues. CDR1 is SGHAT and CDR2 is FQNNGV in the germline V gene. This CDR3 is CASSWGRGNQPQHF. CDR3 bases: TGTGCCAGCAGCTGGGGGCGTGGCAATCAGCCCCAGCATTTT.

The chain carries TRBV6-1 and TRBJ2-1, with 10 bases identical to TRBD2. V lost 7 bases, J lost 9 bases, and 9 bases stayed unmatched. The germline gives CDR1 MNHNS, CDR2 SASEGT. The length of the CDR3 is 14 residues. The CDR3 bases are TGTGCCAGCACAAGCGGGGGGGCCTTCGGTGAGCAGTTCTTC. Amino acids: CASTSGGAFGEQFF.

V is TRBV5-8 and J is TRBJ1-2; a possible D gene is TRBD1 (6 bases). This CDR3 is 15 amino acids long. V dropped 4 bases and J dropped 0 bases, with 13 bases sitting between them. Per germline, CDR1 SGHTS and CDR2 YDEGEE. The DNA of the CDR3 is TGTGCCAGCAGCCACGGACAGAGAGCTAACTATGGCTACACCTTC. This translates into CASSHGQRANYGYTF. Combining the CDR3 with reference TRBV5-8 and TRBJ1-2 gives the whole variable domain EAGVTQSPTHLIKTRGQQATLRCSPISGHTSVYWYQQALGLGLQFLLWYDEGEERNRGNFPPRFSGRQFPNYSSELNVNALELEDSALYLCASSHGQRANYGYTFGSGTRLTVV.

This clone was observed a single time. The rearrangement links TRBV2 to TRBJ2-1; a weak D match, TRBD1 (6 bases). The CDR3 spans 18 residues. The germline CDR1 and CDR2 sequences are SNHLY and FYNNEI. Trimming took 2 bases from V and 5 from J, leaving 22 bases between them. The CDR3 nucleotides are TGTGCCAGCAGTGAATCGTGGTCCCAGGGGCTGGGAGACAATGAGCAGTTCTTC. Protein: CASSESWSQGLGDNEQFF.

This clone was counted a single time. The chain carries TRBV5-1 and TRBJ1-2; a possible D gene is TRBD1 (6 bases). The ends were cut back, 0 bases at V and 7 bases at J, with 13 bases in the middle. There are 14 residues in the CDR3. Germline V CDR1 and CDR2: SGHRS, YFSETQ. The CDR3 sequence is CASSLESGAGGYTF. The CDR3 DNA reads as TGCGCCAGCAGCTTGGAATCAGGGGCCGGTGGCTACACCTTC.

As DNA, the CDR3 is TGCGCCAGCAGCCAATTTCCCCCAACCGCCAGGTTCCACGAGACCCAGTACTTC. Translation gives CASSQFPPTARFHETQYF. The V and J genes are TRBV4-1 and TRBJ2-5; D ambiguous. Germline V lookup: CDR1 MGHRA, CDR2 YSYEKL. The CDR3 runs to 18 residues. The V gene lost 2 bases and the J gene lost 5 bases, with 24 bases spanning the gap.

The CDR3 bases are TGTGCCAGCAGCTTAGATACAGGCCCGGGAGCCCCCCAGTACTTC. Translating gives CASSLDTGPGAPQYF. This chain uses TRBV7-2 with TRBJ2-5, with a possible D match to TRBD2 (6 bases). In germline, CDR1 is SGHTA, CDR2 FQGNSA. This CDR3 has 15 residues. V lost 1 base to trimming and J lost 9 bases, with 18 bases between them.

The V gene is TRBV5-8, the J gene TRBJ1-4; no clear D. V dropped 1 base and J dropped 4 bases, with 11 bases sitting between them. The germline gives CDR1 SGHTS, CDR2 YDEGEE. This CDR3 region has 15 residues. The CDR3 here is CASSLQGRDNEKLFF. CDR3 nucleotide sequence: TGTGCCAGCAGCTTGCAAGGGAGGGATAATGAAAAACTGTTTTTT.

V gene TRBV5-1 combines with J gene TRBJ2-7; a possible D gene is TRBD1 (5 bases). V was trimmed by 0 bases and J by 6 bases, leaving 13 bases between them. The CDR3 has 14 residues. Germline loops: CDR1 SGHRS, CDR2 YFSETQ. CDR3 sequence reads: CASSLDRAGAEQYF. The CDR3 DNA is TGCGCCAGCAGCTTGGATCGTGCTGGGGCCGAGCAGTACTTC.

The rearrangement links TRBV4-3 to TRBJ1-6; TRBD1 might be the D (5 bases). Germline CDR1 LGHNA, CDR2 YSLEER. Trimming took off 0 bases at V and 7 bases at J, with 10 bases between the two ends. This CDR3 is built from 15 residues. CDR3 DNA: TGCGCCAGCAGCCAAGATGCAGGGTTCAATTCACCCCTCCACTTT. It encodes CASSQDAGFNSPLHF.

The genes are TRBV5-8 and TRBJ1-1; unclear D gene. This CDR3 spans 12 amino acids. Germline lookup yields CDR1 SGHTS and CDR2 YDEGEE. Trimming pared 3 bases from V and 0 bases from J, leaving 3 bases between. CDR3 DNA sequence: TGTGCCAGCAGCTACTTGAACACTGAAGCTTTCTTT. This encodes CASSYLNTEAFF.

V usage is TRBV5-1 and J usage is TRBJ1-1, with D perhaps matching TRBD1 (5 bases). Germline CDR1 SGHRS, CDR2 YFSETQ. Trimming took 1 base from V and 5 from J, leaving 12 bases between them. CDR3 size: 14 residues. CDR3 sequence (DNA): TGCGCCAGCAGCTTGCAGGGTGGGGGGACTGAAGCTTTCTTT. This sequence encodes CASSLQGGGTEAFF.

The V call is TRBV5-6, the J call TRBJ1-2; 7 nucleotides line up with TRBD1. Germline CDR1 is SGHDT and CDR2 is YYEEEE. V shed 0 bases and J 8 bases; nucleotides not matched to a gene: 7. The CDR3 length is 14 residues. CDR3 in amino acids: CASSLGRGLGGYTF. The DNA for the CDR3 is TGTGCCAGCAGCTTGGGGAGGGGGCTGGGCGGCTACACCTTC.

This chain connects TRBV5-4 to TRBJ2-5; TRBD2 matches at 8 bases. With V trimmed by 4 bases and J by 2 bases, 4 bases remained unmatched. This CDR3 is built from 14 residues. Germline V CDR1 and CDR2: SGHNT, YYREEE (reference sequence). DNA of the CDR3: TGTGCCAGCAGCACGGCGGGGGGACAAGAGACCCAGTACTTC. This translates into CASSTAGGQETQYF.

This chain uses TRBV5-8 with TRBJ1-3; D is unclear. Germline loops: CDR1 SGHTS, CDR2 YDEGEE. V lost 0 bases and J lost 3, with 7 bases in between. The CDR3 contains 14 residues. The CDR3 sequence is CASSLGPLGNTIYF. Here the CDR3 DNA reads TGTGCCAGCAGCTTGGGGCCGCTTGGAAACACCATATATTTT.

The gene calls are TRBV18 and TRBJ1-5; D is unresolved. CDR3 length equals 12 residues. Per the germline V gene, CDR1 is KGHSH and CDR2 is LQKENI. Trimming left V 4 bases short and J 5 bases short, with 6 bases between. DNA for the CDR3: TGTGCCAGCTCACTACCCGATCAGCCCCAGCATTTT. Protein product: CASSLPDQPQHF. The variable domain in full, with the rest retrieved from reference TRBV18 and TRBJ1-5, is NAGVMQNPRHLVRRRGQEARLRCSPMKGHSHVYWYRQLPEEGLKFMVYLQKENIIDESGMPKERFSAEFPKEGPSILRIQQVVRGDSAAYFCASSLPDQPQHFGDGTRLSIL.

V usage is TRBV19 and J usage is TRBJ1-1; TRBD1 aligns across 7 bases. V dropped 4 bases and J dropped 3; count of bases not matched to a gene: 2. The CDR3 covers 13 residues. Germline assignment: CDR1 LNHDA and CDR2 SQIVND (reference sequence). CDR3 sequence reads: CASSNTGDTEAFF. In nucleotides, the CDR3 is TGTGCCAGTAGTAATACAGGGGACACTGAAGCTTTCTTT. Full variable domain (rest looked up from reference TRBV19 and TRBJ1-1): DGGITQSPKYLFRKEGQNVTLSCEQNLNHDAMYWYRQDPGQGLRLIYYSQIVNDFQKGDIAEGYSVSREKKESFPLTVTSAQKNPTAFYLCASSNTGDTEAFFGQGTRLTVV.